Listed below are T cell receptor beta chains from one sample, sequenced in a study of control samples from healthy donors and cancer patients. Method: immunoSEQ multiplex PCR; TCRdb's copy keeps in-frame clones and lacks some. This sample has approximately 130,000 clones; more than 70% occur once, and the top ten carry less than 40%. Sequencing was carried out using blood. Receptors originate from a man aged 45-60 years in good health. Both conserved end residues are part of each CDR3. Fields, in order: CDR3 DNA, CDR3 protein, clone size, D gene, V gene, J gene. A D gene is named only where the DNA matches it firmly. Size values are once, few and many counts, or a class for expanded clones, and some rows have none.

CDR3 DNA: TGCGCCAGCAGTGAGGGCTTCAGGGGGTACACTGAAGCTTTCTTT; CDR3 protein: CASSEGFRGYTEAFF; clone size: .; D gene: TRBD1; V gene: TRBV10-2; J gene: TRBJ1-1
CDR3 DNA: TGTGCCAGCAGCTTAGGGTACGGGGGGGTAGATACGCAGTATTTT; CDR3 protein: CASSLGYGGVDTQYF; clone size: .; D gene: TRBD2; V gene: TRBV7-2; J gene: TRBJ2-3
CDR3 DNA: TGTGCCAGCAGACTGCGGGGGAACACTGAAGCTTTCTTT; CDR3 protein: CASRLRGNTEAFF; clone size: .; D gene: .; V gene: TRBV6-4; J gene: TRBJ1-1
CDR3 DNA: TGCAGCGTTGACAGGGGGCATAAAAATGGCTACACCTTC; CDR3 protein: CSVDRGHKNGYTF; clone size: .; D gene: TRBD1; V gene: TRBV29-1; J gene: TRBJ1-2
CDR3 DNA: TGTGCCAGCAGCCCCGGACAGGGGTTTTGGAACACTGAAGCTTTCTTT; CDR3 protein: CASSPGQGFWNTEAFF; clone size: .; D gene: TRBD1; V gene: TRBV9; J gene: TRBJ1-1
CDR3 DNA: TGTGCCAGCAGTTACTCGATGATCCAGGGAACCTATGGCTACACCTTC; CDR3 protein: CASSYSMIQGTYGYTF; clone size: .; D gene: .; V gene: TRBV6-6; J gene: TRBJ1-2
CDR3 DNA: TGTGCCAGCAGCCGCTCGCCGACAGAGACGAACACTGAAGCTTTCTTT; CDR3 protein: CASSRSPTETNTEAFF; clone size: .; D gene: .; V gene: TRBV7-8; J gene: TRBJ1-1
CDR3 DNA: TGTGCCAGCAGTTTAAGCGGGGGACCCACAGATACGCAGTATTTT; CDR3 protein: CASSLSGGPTDTQYF; clone size: once; D gene: TRBD2; V gene: TRBV27; J gene: TRBJ2-3
CDR3 DNA: TGTGCCAGCAGTTTCCCGCTAGCGGGGGGGCCTCAAGATACGCAGTATTTT; CDR3 protein: CASSFPLAGGPQDTQYF; clone size: .; D gene: TRBD2; V gene: TRBV6-2/TRBV6-3; J gene: TRBJ2-3
CDR3 DNA: TGTGCCAGCAGCTTAGAACGGGACAGCGTTGACGAGCAGTACTTC; CDR3 protein: CASSLERDSVDEQYF; clone size: .; D gene: TRBD1; V gene: TRBV7-7; J gene: TRBJ2-7
CDR3 DNA: TGCGCCAGCAGCTTGGCCTTGGGACAGGGGGCCTACGAGCAGTACTTC; CDR3 protein: CASSLALGQGAYEQYF; clone size: .; D gene: TRBD1; V gene: TRBV5-1; J gene: TRBJ2-7
CDR3 DNA: TGCGCCAGCAGCCAAGTGACGAGTCAGCCCCAGCATTTT; CDR3 protein: CASSQVTSQPQHF; clone size: .; D gene: .; V gene: TRBV4-1; J gene: TRBJ1-5
CDR3 DNA: TGTGCCAGCTCACCACCGGAGCCTCGGGGGAACACTGAAGCTTTCTTT; CDR3 protein: CASSPPEPRGNTEAFF; clone size: .; D gene: .; V gene: TRBV18; J gene: TRBJ1-1
CDR3 DNA: TGTGCCAGCAGCCAAGGCATCACAGATACGCAGTATTTT; CDR3 protein: CASSQGITDTQYF; clone size: .; D gene: .; V gene: TRBV3-1/TRBV3-2; J gene: TRBJ2-3
CDR3 DNA: TGTGCCAGCAGTTTAGGCAGGCCCAATCAGCCCCAGCATTTT; CDR3 protein: CASSLGRPNQPQHF; clone size: .; D gene: .; V gene: TRBV27; J gene: TRBJ1-5
CDR3 DNA: TGTGCCAGCAGCCAAGAACAGTTGAACTATGGCTACACCTTC; CDR3 protein: CASSQEQLNYGYTF; clone size: .; D gene: .; V gene: TRBV3-1/TRBV3-2; J gene: TRBJ1-2
CDR3 DNA: TGTGCCTGGAGTTTCCCCGGGGCGTATGGCTACACCTTC; CDR3 protein: CAWSFPGAYGYTF; clone size: .; D gene: .; V gene: TRBV30; J gene: TRBJ1-2
CDR3 DNA: TGTGCCAGCAGCCGGACCGGGATCCCTGAAGCTTTCTTT; CDR3 protein: CASSRTGIPEAFF; clone size: few; D gene: .; V gene: TRBV14; J gene: TRBJ1-1
CDR3 DNA: TGCGCCAGCAGCCCGGGACAGGGCTCAGATACGCAGTATTTT; CDR3 protein: CASSPGQGSDTQYF; clone size: .; D gene: TRBD1; V gene: TRBV5-1; J gene: TRBJ2-3
CDR3 DNA: TGTGCCAGCAGTACCGACAGGAATCAGCCCCAGCATTTT; CDR3 protein: CASSTDRNQPQHF; clone size: .; D gene: .; V gene: TRBV6-2/TRBV6-3; J gene: TRBJ1-5
CDR3 DNA: TGTGCCAGTAGTGCCCTACAGGGGACAGACTCACCCCTCCACTTT; CDR3 protein: CASSALQGTDSPLHF; clone size: .; D gene: TRBD1; V gene: TRBV19; J gene: TRBJ1-6
CDR3 DNA: TGTGCCAGTAGTAGCCCGTCTCGGGGACAGGGAGGGGATAGCAATCAGCCCCAGCATTTT; CDR3 protein: CASSSPSRGQGGDSNQPQHF; clone size: .; D gene: TRBD1; V gene: TRBV19; J gene: TRBJ1-5
CDR3 DNA: TGCGCCAGCAGCTTGGGGCCAACTAGCGGCACAGATACGCAGTATTTT; CDR3 protein: CASSLGPTSGTDTQYF; clone size: .; D gene: TRBD2; V gene: TRBV5-1; J gene: TRBJ2-3
CDR3 DNA: TGCAGCGTTGACTGGGGCCCGGGGGAAGCTTTCTTT; CDR3 protein: CSVDWGPGEAFF; clone size: .; D gene: .; V gene: TRBV29-1; J gene: TRBJ1-1
CDR3 DNA: TGTGCCAGCAGTGTAGGGGCGTCCTACAATGAGCAGTTCTTC; CDR3 protein: CASSVGASYNEQFF; clone size: .; D gene: .; V gene: TRBV6-4; J gene: TRBJ2-1
CDR3 DNA: TGTGCCAGCAGCTTAGGGCAGGGTACCTACGAGCAGTACTTC; CDR3 protein: CASSLGQGTYEQYF; clone size: .; D gene: .; V gene: TRBV7-2; J gene: TRBJ2-7
CDR3 DNA: TGTGCCAGCAGTGCCCGGACAGGGAATGGCTACACCTTC; CDR3 protein: CASSARTGNGYTF; clone size: .; D gene: TRBD1; V gene: TRBV2; J gene: TRBJ1-2
CDR3 DNA: TGTGCCAGTAGTATCGGTAGTCCCTATGGCTACACCTTC; CDR3 protein: CASSIGSPYGYTF; clone size: .; D gene: .; V gene: TRBV19; J gene: TRBJ1-2
CDR3 DNA: TGTGCCAGCAGCTTAGCCGACAGGAACTATGGCTACACCTTC; CDR3 protein: CASSLADRNYGYTF; clone size: .; D gene: .; V gene: TRBV7-2; J gene: TRBJ1-2
CDR3 DNA: TGTGCCAGCAGCCCAAGGACAGGGAGCGAGCAGTACTTC; CDR3 protein: CASSPRTGSEQYF; clone size: once; D gene: TRBD1; V gene: TRBV9; J gene: TRBJ2-7
CDR3 DNA: TGTGCCAGTAGTCCCGACGGGAACTATGGCTACACCTTC; CDR3 protein: CASSPDGNYGYTF; clone size: .; D gene: .; V gene: TRBV19; J gene: TRBJ1-2
CDR3 DNA: TGCGCCAGCAGGCCGGCCAGCTCCTACGAGCAGTACTTC; CDR3 protein: CASRPASSYEQYF; clone size: .; D gene: .; V gene: TRBV5-1; J gene: TRBJ2-7
CDR3 DNA: TGTGCCAGCAGACGAGACGGGAACACTGAAGCTTTCTTT; CDR3 protein: CASRRDGNTEAFF; clone size: .; D gene: .; V gene: TRBV6-5; J gene: TRBJ1-1
CDR3 DNA: TGTGCCAGCAGTTACGTCCGGACAGCCTTTATCTACGAGCAGTACTTC; CDR3 protein: CASSYVRTAFIYEQYF; clone size: .; D gene: .; V gene: TRBV6-5; J gene: TRBJ2-7
CDR3 DNA: TGTGCCAGCAGCCTCCGAGGCGCCGGAACTGAAGCTTTCTTT; CDR3 protein: CASSLRGAGTEAFF; clone size: .; D gene: .; V gene: TRBV13; J gene: TRBJ1-1
CDR3 DNA: TGTGCCAGCAAGGACAGGGACCGCTCACCCCTCCACTTT; CDR3 protein: CASKDRDRSPLHF; clone size: .; D gene: TRBD1; V gene: TRBV2; J gene: TRBJ1-6
CDR3 DNA: TGTGCCAGCAGCCCTCAGGGACAGGTTGAAGCTTTCTTT; CDR3 protein: CASSPQGQVEAFF; clone size: .; D gene: TRBD1; V gene: TRBV3-1/TRBV3-2; J gene: TRBJ1-1
CDR3 DNA: TGTGCCAGCAGCAAAGCGCTAGGGGGGGATAGCAATCAGCCCCAGCATTTT; CDR3 protein: CASSKALGGDSNQPQHF; clone size: .; D gene: .; V gene: TRBV21-1; J gene: TRBJ1-5
CDR3 DNA: TGCAGCGTTCAAAGAGGCTCTGGAAACACCATATATTTT; CDR3 protein: CSVQRGSGNTIYF; clone size: .; D gene: .; V gene: TRBV29-1; J gene: TRBJ1-3
CDR3 DNA: TGTGCCAGAAGCTTTGACTCGCCCAATCAGCCCCAGCATTTT; CDR3 protein: CARSFDSPNQPQHF; clone size: .; D gene: .; V gene: TRBV7-5; J gene: TRBJ1-5
CDR3 DNA: TGTGCCAGTAGTATTGGAGGCAGGGCCCTTTCTGGAAACACCATATATTTT; CDR3 protein: CASSIGGRALSGNTIYF; clone size: .; D gene: .; V gene: TRBV19; J gene: TRBJ1-3
CDR3 DNA: TGTGCCAGCAGCCTCGGCGGTGGTAGGGGCCCCTTAGCCAAAAACATTCAGTACTTC; CDR3 protein: CASSLGGGRGPLAKNIQYF; clone size: .; D gene: .; V gene: TRBV11-3; J gene: TRBJ2-4
CDR3 DNA: TGTGCGGCCGTAGGAGGAGGAGGGGAGGACTATGGCTACACCTTC; CDR3 protein: CAAVGGGGEDYGYTF; clone size: .; D gene: .; V gene: TRBV6-5; J gene: TRBJ1-2
CDR3 DNA: TGTGCCAGCAGCTTGGACATTAGTCAAGAGACCCAGTACTTC; CDR3 protein: CASSLDISQETQYF; clone size: .; D gene: .; V gene: TRBV5-5; J gene: TRBJ2-5
CDR3 DNA: TGTGCCAGCAGCGTCGGACAGGGAGCTCTGGAGACCCAGTACTTC; CDR3 protein: CASSVGQGALETQYF; clone size: .; D gene: TRBD1; V gene: TRBV9; J gene: TRBJ2-5
CDR3 DNA: TGTGCCAGCAGCCGAACTAGCGGGGGGGCCAATTCTGGGGAGCTGTTTTTT; CDR3 protein: CASSRTSGGANSGELFF; clone size: .; D gene: TRBD2; V gene: TRBV4-2; J gene: TRBJ2-2
CDR3 DNA: TGTGCCAGCTCATCCAACAGGGGAGGAGATGGAAACACCATATATTTT; CDR3 protein: CASSSNRGGDGNTIYF; clone size: once; D gene: TRBD1; V gene: TRBV18; J gene: TRBJ1-3
CDR3 DNA: TGTGCCAGCAGCCGAGACAGGGGGGTTTTGGAAAAACTGTTTTTT; CDR3 protein: CASSRDRGVLEKLFF; clone size: .; D gene: TRBD1; V gene: TRBV3-1/TRBV3-2; J gene: TRBJ1-4
CDR3 DNA: TGTGCCAGTACCGGACTAGCGGGGGGGTACAATGAGCAGTTCTTC; CDR3 protein: CASTGLAGGYNEQFF; clone size: .; D gene: TRBD2; V gene: TRBV3-1/TRBV3-2; J gene: TRBJ2-1
CDR3 DNA: TGTGCCAGCAGCCCTATCGACAGGGGCTACACCTTC; CDR3 protein: CASSPIDRGYTF; clone size: few; D gene: .; V gene: TRBV7-9; J gene: TRBJ1-2
CDR3 DNA: TGTGCCAGCGAAGGGGGGAAAACCGGGGAGCTGTTTTTT; CDR3 protein: CASEGGKTGELFF; clone size: .; D gene: .; V gene: TRBV6-5; J gene: TRBJ2-2
CDR3 DNA: TGTGCCAGCAGCCAAACAGGGGATGAGAGGAACACTGAAGCTTTCTTT; CDR3 protein: CASSQTGDERNTEAFF; clone size: .; D gene: TRBD1; V gene: TRBV5-4; J gene: TRBJ1-1
CDR3 DNA: TGCGCCAGCAGTGATACAGGGTGGGCCCAGTACTTC; CDR3 protein: CASSDTGWAQYF; clone size: .; D gene: .; V gene: TRBV10-2; J gene: TRBJ2-5
CDR3 DNA: TGCGCCAGCAGCTACGGGGACGGCACCGGGGAGCTGTTTTTT; CDR3 protein: CASSYGDGTGELFF; clone size: .; D gene: .; V gene: TRBV4-3; J gene: TRBJ2-2
CDR3 DNA: TGTGCCAGCACAGGGGCACATGGCTACACCTTC; CDR3 protein: CASTGAHGYTF; clone size: .; D gene: .; V gene: TRBV2; J gene: TRBJ1-2
CDR3 DNA: TGCGCCAGCAGCTTGGGCAGCTTAAATGAAAAACTGTTTTTT; CDR3 protein: CASSLGSLNEKLFF; clone size: .; D gene: .; V gene: TRBV5-1; J gene: TRBJ1-4
CDR3 DNA: TGTGCCTGGAGTAGAAGCGGGGGTCCCGGGGAGCTGTTTTTT; CDR3 protein: CAWSRSGGPGELFF; clone size: .; D gene: TRBD2; V gene: TRBV30; J gene: TRBJ2-2
CDR3 DNA: TGCGCCAGCAGCTTGGAGCGGGGGCCCCAAGAGACCCAGTACTTC; CDR3 protein: CASSLERGPQETQYF; clone size: .; D gene: TRBD2; V gene: TRBV5-1; J gene: TRBJ2-5
CDR3 DNA: TGTGCCACCAGTGACCGGAGACTAGCGCCAGAGACCCAGTACTTC; CDR3 protein: CATSDRRLAPETQYF; clone size: .; D gene: TRBD2; V gene: TRBV24-1; J gene: TRBJ2-5